The source of this T cell receptor beta chain is a study of T cell repertoires in cytomegalovirus infection. Turning to the study itself: Use of recently identified HLA-C-restricted and well-studied HLA-B-restricted CMV epitopes was part of the study. It was the public TCR beta signatures that indicated both CMV infection and matching HLA type. Study observations and caveats: HLA-C-restricted CMV clonotypes gave the most frequent clonotype in two of eight donors.

V lost 2 bases, J lost 7 bases, and 17 bases lay in between. This CDR3 spans 16 amino acids. This clonotype was seen many times. The antigen is undetermined. TCRdb ran MiXCR on the reads and lists one entry per CDR3 protein. The repertoire has approximately 730,000 distinct CDR3 sequences, roughly 30% of them found once; the top ten carry roughly 18%. Sequencing was performed on cultured PBMCs, taken from culture after CMV antigen stimulation. The TCR sequence derives from a human donor in good health (CMV status not recorded). Some clones in this sample may be carry-over from other donors' samples. The V call is TRBV12-3 or TRBV12-4, the J call TRBJ2-2; no definite D call. CDR3: CASSLRRPLLGGELFF. The CDR3 DNA is TGTGCCAGCAGTTTAAGGCGCCCTCTACTCGGCGGGGAGCTGTTTTTT.